Listed below are T cell receptor beta chains from one sample, sequenced in a study of regulatory T cells in long-lasting Graves disease. TCRdb reprocessed the multiplex PCR reads with MiXCR, giving one entry per CDR3 protein. The sample shows 400,000 to 500,000 distinct CDR3 sequences, 11% to 15% of them seen only once. This sample was also put to use in a study of T cells in Graves' hyperthyroidism and ophthalmopathy.

The sample here was peripheral blood mononuclear cells (PBMCs), taken at new diagnosis, from a patient treated with antithyroid drugs. Receptor source: a woman aged 45-65 years with Graves disease. CDR3s include the opening cysteine and the closing phenylalanine or tryptophan. The D gene is left open where the match is weak. Clone size is shown for a subset of rows, as once, few, many or a class of expanded clone.

NA	TRBV28	many	TRBJ2-2	12	CASSVPTGELFF	TGTGCCAGCAGTGTCCCAACCGGGGAGCTGTTTTTT
TRBD2	TRBV11-1	many	TRBJ2-1	15	CASAPGLAGLNEQFF	TGTGCCAGCGCCCCTGGACTAGCGGGTCTTAATGAGCAGTTCTTC
TRBD1	TRBV4-1	many	TRBJ1-2	11	CASQKRQGDLF	TGCGCCAGCCAAAAACGGCAGGGGGACCTCTTC
NA	TRBV10-1	many	TRBJ2-1	15	CASSEGLAPMNEQFF	TGCGCCAGCAGTGAGGGTCTAGCGCCGATGAATGAGCAGTTCTTC
NA	TRBV27	NA	TRBJ1-5	15	CASSLIRAANQPQHF	TGTGCCAGCAGTTTAATTCGGGCAGCTAATCAGCCCCAGCATTTT
TRBD1	TRBV19	NA	TRBJ2-1	16	CASSSDRDRAYNEQFF	TGTGCCAGTAGTAGCGACCGGGACAGAGCCTACAATGAGCAGTTCTTC
NA	TRBV19	few	TRBJ1-1	16	CASSTYSRGLNTEAFF	TGTGCCAGTAGTACATATAGCAGGGGTTTGAACACTGAAGCTTTCTTT
TRBD1	TRBV12-3/TRBV12-4	NA	TRBJ2-2	14	CASSFGTGPGELFF	TGTGCCAGCAGTTTCGGGACAGGGCCTGGGGAGCTGTTTTTT
NA	TRBV3-1	few	TRBJ2-7	13	CASSQGVRGAQYF	TGTGCCAGCAGCCAAGGGGTCAGGGGCGCGCAGTACTTC
TRBD1	TRBV30	NA	TRBJ2-7	13	CAWSVTGGYEQYF	TGTGCCTGGAGTGTAACAGGGGGCTACGAGCAGTACTTC
TRBD1	TRBV28	many	TRBJ1-2	15	CASAGDRGHVGGYTF	TGTGCCAGCGCAGGGGACAGGGGGCATGTGGGTGGCTACACCTTC
NA	TRBV6-5	NA	TRBJ2-7	16	CASSYSEGDGFYEQYF	TGTGCCAGCAGTTACTCGGAAGGGGACGGCTTCTACGAGCAGTACTTC
NA	TRBV11-2	many	TRBJ2-3	15	CASSLAPPYTDTQYF	TGTGCCAGCAGCTTAGCCCCGCCGTACACAGATACGCAGTATTTT
NA	TRBV7-9	NA	TRBJ2-1	15	CASRRKGLGGDEQFF	TGTGCCAGCAGGCGAAAAGGCCTGGGAGGTGATGAGCAGTTCTTC
TRBD1	TRBV7-2	NA	TRBJ1-5	15	CASSLVQGVLEAQHF	TGTGCCAGCAGCTTAGTTCAGGGGGTCCTTGAAGCCCAGCATTTT
NA	TRBV4-1	NA	TRBJ1-2	15	CASSQPLGTHYGYTF	TGCGCCAGCAGCCAGCCCCTGGGGACCCACTATGGCTACACCTTC
NA	TRBV30	many	TRBJ1-1	12	CAWSRENTEAFF	TGTGCCTGGAGCAGGGAGAACACTGAAGCTTTCTTT
NA	TRBV5-5	many	TRBJ2-3	17	CASSATISKPYTDTQYF	TGTGCCAGCAGCGCCACTATTTCTAAGCCCTACACAGATACGCAGTATTTT
TRBD2	TRBV9	NA	TRBJ2-2	17	CASSSRGASREFGELFF	TGTGCCAGCAGCTCACGAGGGGCGTCGCGGGAGTTCGGGGAGCTGTTTTTT
NA	TRBV5-1	few	TRBJ2-2	14	CASSLERGNGELFF	TGCGCCAGCAGCCTTGAGAGGGGAAACGGGGAGCTGTTTTTT
NA	TRBV5-1	few	TRBJ2-2	17	CASSLGGGLPNTGELFF	TGCGCCAGCAGCCTGGGGGGAGGTCTGCCGAACACCGGGGAGCTGTTTTTT
TRBD2	TRBV10-3	many	TRBJ2-3	13	CAISREGTDTQYF	TGTGCCATCAGTCGGGAGGGCACAGATACGCAGTATTTT
NA	TRBV19	NA	TRBJ2-2	15	CASSIEGFGTGELFF	TGTGCCAGTAGTATAGAAGGGTTCGGCACCGGGGAGCTGTTTTTT
TRBD2	TRBV12-3/TRBV12-4	NA	TRBJ2-7	15	CASSLSSGLVYEQYF	TGTGCCAGCAGTTTAAGTTCGGGACTAGTCTACGAGCAGTACTTC
TRBD2	TRBV27	many	TRBJ2-3	14	CASRLAGVADTQYF	TGTGCCAGCCGACTAGCGGGAGTGGCGGATACGCAGTATTTT
NA	TRBV3-1	NA	TRBJ2-7	14	CASSQGALSYEQYF	TGTGCCAGCAGCCAAGGAGCCCTCTCCTACGAGCAGTACTTC
NA	TRBV28	many	TRBJ2-1	13	CASNSISYNEQFF	TGTGCCAGCAACAGCATCTCCTACAATGAGCAGTTCTTC
TRBD1	TRBV27	few	TRBJ1-4	17	CASSLLGTAATNEKLFF	TGTGCCAGCAGTTTATTGGGGACAGCCGCAACTAATGAAAAACTGTTTTTT
NA	TRBV28	many	TRBJ1-6	19	CASSLWLHRTSSYNSPLHF	TGTGCCAGCAGTTTATGGCTCCACAGGACGAGCTCCTATAATTCACCCCTCCACTTT
TRBD2	TRBV10-3	many	TRBJ2-1	14	CAISGLAGEGEQFF	TGTGCCATCAGCGGACTAGCGGGAGAGGGTGAGCAGTTCTTC
NA	TRBV7-9	few	TRBJ1-1	13	CASSLPGVSGAFF	TGTGCCAGCAGCTTACCAGGGGTTAGTGGAGCTTTCTTT
TRBD2	TRBV29-1	many	TRBJ2-3	15	CSVSGLAGLTDTQYF	TGCAGCGTTTCGGGACTAGCGGGATTGACAGATACGCAGTATTTT
NA	TRBV28	many	TRBJ2-7	15	CASSFVGANSYEQYF	TGTGCCAGCAGTTTTGTGGGGGCGAACTCCTACGAGCAGTACTTC
TRBD1	TRBV27	few	TRBJ1-6	15	CASSLLDRGDSPLHF	TGTGCCAGCAGTCTATTGGACAGGGGAGATTCACCCCTCCACTTT
TRBD2	TRBV10-3	NA	TRBJ2-1	15	CAIIFSGTLYNEQFF	TGTGCCATCATTTTTAGCGGGACGCTCTACAATGAGCAGTTCTTC
NA	TRBV5-1	NA	TRBJ2-6	18	CASSLARGTDSGANVLTF	TGCGCCAGCAGCTTGGCCCGAGGTACTGACTCTGGGGCCAACGTCCTGACTTTC
NA	TRBV18	NA	TRBJ1-1	17	CASSRFPGPEGGTEAFF	TGTGCCAGCTCACGCTTCCCGGGCCCTGAGGGTGGCACTGAAGCTTTCTTT
TRBD2	TRBV2	many	TRBJ2-2	15	CASTWGTRNTGELFF	TGTGCCAGCACCTGGGGGACTAGGAACACCGGGGAGCTGTTTTTT
TRBD1	TRBV5-8	few	TRBJ1-5	14	CASSLEGGDQPQHF	TGTGCCAGCAGCTTGGAAGGGGGCGATCAGCCCCAGCATTTT